This T cell receptor (beta chain) was recovered during a study of blood T cell repertoires in COVID-19. Study overall: In each case, the material was cDNA or gDNA derived from T cells, B-cell-depleted T cells, or PBMCs.

Profiling relied on immunoSEQ multiplex PCR, and the TCRdb table lists in-frame clones only, not all of them. This table holds more than 95,000 clones, over 65% found once. The table lists this clone with a few counts. Sequenced: peripheral blood. The TCR sequence derives from a human donor in a cohort sampled during active COVID-19.

CDR3 region: CASSPQSTQPQHF. The CDR3 nucleotides are TGTGCCAGCTCACCACAGTCTACTCAGCCCCAGCATTTT. This chain joins TRBV18 and TRBJ1-5; D not resolved. Trimming removed 1 base at V and 6 bases at J, with 7 bases between. The germline V gene has CDR1 KGHSH and CDR2 LQKENI. The CDR3 spans 13 residues.